This TCR beta chain stems from a study of beta chain features in type 1 diabetes. Of note for this clone: The antigen is unknown.

CDR1 is MGHRA, CDR2 YSYEKL, per germline. The CDR3 covers 13 residues. V was pared by 4 bases and J by 2 bases, with 1 base of the junction left unmatched. The sequenced template was cDNA made from the entire isolated RNA. Libraries were prepared by immunoSEQ multiplex PCR; TCRdb keeps only in-frame clonotypes and omits some of them. The data show approximately 260,000 clones, about 23% seen once. Study-wide results and caveats: A moderate, significant TCRB CDR3 shortening appeared in type 1 diabetes across four CD4+ subsets.

The clonotype comes from a woman in her 30s with type 1 diabetes. The sample taken for sequencing was naive CD4+ T cells from blood. The genes are TRBV4-1 and TRBJ2-7; 8 bases are a match to TRBD1. The CDR3 DNA reads as TGCGCCAGCAGCCTGGACAGGGCCTACGAGCAGTACTTC. Amino acids: CASSLDRAYEQYF.